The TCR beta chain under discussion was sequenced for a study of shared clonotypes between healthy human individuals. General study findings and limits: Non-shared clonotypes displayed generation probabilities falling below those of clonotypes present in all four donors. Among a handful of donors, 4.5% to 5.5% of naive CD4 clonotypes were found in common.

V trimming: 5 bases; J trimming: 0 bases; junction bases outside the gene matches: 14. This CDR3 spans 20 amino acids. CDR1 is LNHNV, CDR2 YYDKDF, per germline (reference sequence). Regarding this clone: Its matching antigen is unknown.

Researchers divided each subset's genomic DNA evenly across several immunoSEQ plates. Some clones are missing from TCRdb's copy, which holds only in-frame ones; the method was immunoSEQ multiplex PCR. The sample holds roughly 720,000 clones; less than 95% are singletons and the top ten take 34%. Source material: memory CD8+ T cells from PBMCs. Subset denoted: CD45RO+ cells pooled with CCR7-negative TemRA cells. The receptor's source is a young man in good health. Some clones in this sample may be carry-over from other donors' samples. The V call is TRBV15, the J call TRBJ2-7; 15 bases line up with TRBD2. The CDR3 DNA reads TGTGCCACCAGCTTAAGACCGGGACTAGCGGGAGGCCCAGACTCCTACGAGCAGTACTTC. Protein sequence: CATSLRPGLAGGPDSYEQYF.